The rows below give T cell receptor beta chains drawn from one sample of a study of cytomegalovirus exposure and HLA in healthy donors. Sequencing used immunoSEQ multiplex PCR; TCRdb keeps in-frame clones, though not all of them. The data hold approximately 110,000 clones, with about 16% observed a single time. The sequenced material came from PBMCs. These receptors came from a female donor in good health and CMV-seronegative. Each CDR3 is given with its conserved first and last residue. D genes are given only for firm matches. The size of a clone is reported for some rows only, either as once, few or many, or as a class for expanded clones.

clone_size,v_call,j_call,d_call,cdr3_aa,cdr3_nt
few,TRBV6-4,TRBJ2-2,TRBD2,CASSDSAGGPGELFF,TGTGCCAGCAGTGACTCAGCGGGAGGGCCCGGGGAGCTGTTTTTT
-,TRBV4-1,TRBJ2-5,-,CASSQNRAQETQYF,TGCGCCAGCAGCCAGAACAGGGCGCAAGAGACCCAGTACTTC
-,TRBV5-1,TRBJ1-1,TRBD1,CASSLGPQDRGTEAFF,TGCGCCAGCAGCTTGGGACCCCAGGACAGGGGTACTGAAGCTTTCTTT
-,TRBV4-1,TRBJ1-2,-,CASSQVVSQQGTLNYGYTF,TGCGCCAGCAGCCAAGTTGTCTCCCAACAGGGAACATTAAACTATGGCTACACCTTC
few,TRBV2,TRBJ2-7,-,CASSVRYEQYF,TGTGCCAGCAGTGTCCGCTACGAGCAGTACTTC
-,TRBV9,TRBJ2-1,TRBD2,CASSVAIGGSSYNEQFF,TGTGCCAGCAGCGTAGCAATCGGCGGGAGCTCCTACAATGAGCAGTTCTTC
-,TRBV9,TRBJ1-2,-,CASSVAEGGGGYTF,TGTGCCAGCAGCGTAGCGGAGGGAGGCGGTGGCTACACCTTC
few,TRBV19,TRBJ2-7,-,CASSMGRLGSYEQYF,TGTGCCAGTAGTATGGGGAGACTGGGTTCCTACGAGCAGTACTTC
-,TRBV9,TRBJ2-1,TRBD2,CASSVGSGGSYNEQFF,TGTGCCAGCAGCGTGGGTAGCGGGGGCTCCTACAATGAGCAGTTCTTC
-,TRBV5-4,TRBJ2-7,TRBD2,CASSLATSGMSGEQYF,TGTGCCAGCAGCTTGGCGACTAGCGGGATGTCGGGGGAGCAGTACTTC
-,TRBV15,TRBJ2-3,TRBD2,CATSKGLAGEADTQYF,TGTGCCACCAGCAAGGGACTAGCGGGGGAGGCGGATACGCAGTATTTT
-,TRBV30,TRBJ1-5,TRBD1,CAWSSGQAQPQHF,TGTGCCTGGAGTTCAGGACAGGCCCAGCCCCAGCATTTT
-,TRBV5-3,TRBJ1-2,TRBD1,CARSKRDRGSYGYTF,TGTGCCAGAAGCAAAAGGGACAGGGGAAGCTATGGCTACACCTTC
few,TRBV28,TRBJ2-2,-,CASRLGTSGELFF,TGTGCCAGCAGACTCGGGACATCCGGGGAGCTGTTTTTT
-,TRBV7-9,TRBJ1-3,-,CASRAGGDGSGNTIYF,TGTGCCAGCAGGGCCGGCGGCGACGGTTCTGGAAACACCATATATTTT
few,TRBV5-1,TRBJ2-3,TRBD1,CASSAWDRGGTDTQYF,TGCGCCAGCAGCGCCTGGGACAGGGGAGGGACAGATACGCAGTATTTT